The present TCR beta chain was sequenced within a study of blood T cells in healthy people across ages. For the study at large: Per every two T cells, about one barcoded beta molecule was captured by template switching. Notes on the study in general: Naive CD4+ cells and diversity were both higher in long-lived donors than in aged donors. CMV status of donors was not determined, possibly confounding expanded clonotype changes. Strong correlation was found linking TCR beta diversity to naive T cell percentage.

As to this clonotype: Antigen specificity is unknown.

The length of the CDR3 is 14 residues. Germline values: CDR1 SGHRS, CDR2 YFSETQ. The V end lost 7 bases, the J end lost 7 bases, and 18 bases lay between the germline ends. A sample-barcoded 5' primer and a J-beta primer mix were used in a second PCR of about 7 to 12 cycles. TCRdb processed the 5' RACE reads anew with MiXCR; each CDR3 protein has one entry. The top ten hold less than 15% of the sample, which has 650,000 or so distinct CDR3 sequences, roughly half seen once. The receptor was derived from a woman older than 75 in good health. The chain combines TRBV5-1 with TRBJ2-1; D is uncertain. Sequenced input: blood. The chain's CDR3 is CASGRGEAPNEQFF. CDR3 in DNA: TGCGCCAGCGGCCGTGGGGAAGCGCCGAATGAGCAGTTCTTC.